Below, 8 T cell receptor beta chains from the same sample are listed, as sequenced in a study of blood T cell repertoires in COVID-19. Data came from immunoSEQ multiplex PCR; TCRdb stores just in-frame clones and leaves some out. The sample consists of almost 55,000 clones, around four fifths of them appearing once. Sequenced sample: peripheral blood. The receptors were gathered from a man between 50 and 59 years old with acute or convalescent COVID-19.

The rearrangement joins TRBV9 to TRBJ1-4; the match to TRBD1 covers 8 bases. The trim removed 6 bases at V and 8 bases at J, leaving 6 bases unmatched. Germline V gene sequence: CDR1 SGDLS, CDR2 YYNGEE. The length of the CDR3 is 13 residues. The DNA for the CDR3 is TGTGCCAGCAACGACAGGGGAGGCGAAAAACTGTTTTTT. Translated: CASNDRGGEKLFF.

V usage is TRBV28 and J usage is TRBJ2-1; 13 bases line up with TRBD2. The CDR3 runs 15 residues. V gave up 3 bases and J gave up 6 bases; unmatched junction bases: 2. Per germline, CDR1 MDHEN and CDR2 SYDVKM. In DNA, the CDR3 is TGTGCCAGCAGTTTTTGGACTAGCGGGAGCAATGAGCAGTTCTTC. It yields the protein CASSFWTSGSNEQFF.

The chain couples TRBV5-1 to TRBJ1-1; D call uncertain. V gave up 1 base and J gave up 1 base, with 14 bases separating them. From germline, CDR1 is SGHRS and CDR2 YFSETQ. This CDR3 region has 16 residues. CDR3 residues: CASSLRSVRSNTEAFF. The CDR3 coding sequence is TGCGCCAGCAGCTTGAGGTCGGTCAGGTCGAACACTGAAGCTTTCTTT.

The chain recombines TRBV5-1 with TRBJ1-1; D gene ambiguous. The length of the CDR3 is 15 residues. Deletions cut 0 bases from V and 2 bases from J, with 11 bases between. Germline loops: CDR1 SGHRS, CDR2 YFSETQ. The CDR3 DNA follows: TGCGCCAGCAGCTTGGGGTGGGAGATCAACACTGAAGCTTTCTTT. Its translation is CASSLGWEINTEAFF.

The CDR3 DNA is TGCGCCAGCAGACAATCGGGACTCATCACAGATACGCAGTATTTT. Amino acids: CASRQSGLITDTQYF. V gene TRBV5-1 combines with J gene TRBJ2-3; TRBD2 is a possible D gene (6 bases). V was trimmed by 5 bases and J by 2 bases, leaving 15 bases between them. The germline V gene encodes CDR1 SGHRS and CDR2 YFSETQ. The CDR3 totals 15 residues. The full variable domain, with the rest looked up from reference TRBV5-1 and TRBJ2-3, is KAGVTQTPRYLIKTRGQQVTLSCSPISGHRSVSWYQQTPGQGLQFLFEYFSETQRNKGNFPGRFSGRQFSNSRSEMNVSTLELGDSALYLCASRQSGLITDTQYFGPGTRLTVL.

The chain carries TRBV24-1 and TRBJ2-2, with a weak D call TRBD2 (6 bases). V shed 2 bases and J shed 4 bases, with 10 bases lying between them. The CDR3 has 15 amino acids. The germline V gene encodes CDR1 KGHDR and CDR2 SFDVKD. Here the CDR3 reads CATSDSGGVTGELFF. The DNA of the CDR3 is TGTGCCACCAGTGATTCTGGAGGGGTCACCGGGGAGCTGTTTTTT.

V is TRBV5-1 and J is TRBJ1-2, with D possibly matching TRBD1 (5 bases). CDR3 length: 13 residues. Trimming cost V 1 base and J 5 bases, with 9 bases left between them. CDR1 and CDR2 (germline): SGHRS, YFSETQ. This CDR3 is CASSLTGRYGYTF. In DNA form, the CDR3 reads TGCGCCAGCAGCTTGACAGGAAGATATGGCTACACCTTC.

The V and J genes are TRBV28 and TRBJ2-2, with D uncertain. This CDR3 has 13 residues. Germline V gene lookup returns CDR1 MDHEN and CDR2 SYDVKM. The V end was cut by 3 bases, the J end by 2 bases, with 4 bases between. CDR3 in DNA: TGTGCCAGCAGTTTGGCCAACACCGGGGAGCTGTTTTTT. The encoded protein is CASSLANTGELFF.